This T cell receptor beta chain was sequenced for a study of blood T cell repertoires in COVID-19. V gave up 4 bases and J gave up 3 bases; unmatched junction bases: 6. The CDR3 contains 15 residues. Germline V gene data show CDR1 as MGHRA and CDR2 as YSYEKL. Clones were sequenced by immunoSEQ multiplex PCR, and TCRdb holds only the in-frame ones, with some missing. The sample has fewer than 350,000 clones, around 87% seen once. Input material: peripheral blood. This rearrangement joins TRBV4-1 to TRBJ1-1; 9 nucleotides agree with TRBD1. The source is a woman aged 50 to 60 who had recovered from COVID-19. The CDR3 loop reads CASSPGQGRDTEAFF. The CDR3 bases are TGCGCCAGCAGCCCCGGACAGGGGAGGGACACTGAAGCTTTCTTT.